The rows below give T cell receptor beta chains drawn from one sample of a study of shared clonotypes between healthy human individuals. TCRdb's copy holds only in-frame clones and misses some; the assay was immunoSEQ multiplex PCR. The sample consists of 2 million or so clones, approximately 95% of them appearing once. Sequenced: naive CD8+ T cells sorted from blood. Receptor source: a man aged 18-30 years in good health. Each CDR3 is given with its conserved first and last residue. The order of the fields is J gene, D gene, V gene, clone size, CDR3 protein, CDR3 DNA. D genes are given only for firm matches. The size of a clone is reported for some rows only, either as once, few or many, or as a class for expanded clones.

j_gene: TRBJ2-2; d_gene: TRBD1; v_gene: TRBV5-4; abundance: .; CDR3aa: CASSLGDRGPSGELFF; CDR3nt: TGTGCCAGCAGCTTAGGGGACAGGGGGCCGTCCGGGGAGCTGTTTTTT
j_gene: TRBJ2-7; d_gene: TRBD1; v_gene: TRBV4-1; abundance: .; CDR3aa: CASSQGQGMNEQYF; CDR3nt: TGCGCCAGCAGCCAGGGACAGGGGATGAACGAGCAGTACTTC
j_gene: TRBJ1-4; d_gene: TRBD1; v_gene: TRBV6-1; abundance: .; CDR3aa: CASRQTGLSNEKLFF; CDR3nt: TGTGCCAGCAGACAGACAGGGCTTTCTAATGAAAAACTGTTTTTT
j_gene: TRBJ2-3; d_gene: .; v_gene: TRBV27; abundance: .; CDR3aa: CASSLVGPADTQYF; CDR3nt: TGTGCCAGCAGTTTAGTGGGCCCCGCGGATACGCAGTATTTT
j_gene: TRBJ2-7; d_gene: .; v_gene: TRBV7-9; abundance: .; CDR3aa: CASSFTGSYEQYF; CDR3nt: TGTGCCAGCAGCTTTACAGGTTCCTACGAGCAGTACTTC
j_gene: TRBJ2-1; d_gene: .; v_gene: TRBV27; abundance: .; CDR3aa: CASSLIDWGDGEQFF; CDR3nt: TGTGCCAGCAGTTTAATCGATTGGGGGGACGGTGAGCAGTTCTTC
j_gene: TRBJ2-7; d_gene: .; v_gene: TRBV27; abundance: .; CDR3aa: CASARAWGEQYF; CDR3nt: TGTGCCAGCGCGCGAGCATGGGGCGAGCAGTACTTC
j_gene: TRBJ1-1; d_gene: TRBD1; v_gene: TRBV5-4; abundance: .; CDR3aa: CASSLKGQGASEAFF; CDR3nt: TGTGCCAGCAGCTTGAAGGGACAGGGGGCCTCTGAAGCTTTCTTT
j_gene: TRBJ2-1; d_gene: TRBD1; v_gene: TRBV4-3; abundance: .; CDR3aa: CASSQVLPGGSYEQFF; CDR3nt: TGCGCCAGCAGCCAAGTTCTGCCAGGGGGCTCGTATGAGCAGTTCTTC
j_gene: TRBJ2-7; d_gene: .; v_gene: TRBV27; abundance: .; CDR3aa: CASSLSVGEATYEQYF; CDR3nt: TGTGCCAGCAGTTTATCGGTCGGGGAGGCCACCTACGAGCAGTACTTC
j_gene: TRBJ1-2; d_gene: .; v_gene: TRBV2; abundance: .; CDR3aa: CAGVSRTQPYGYTF; CDR3nt: TGTGCCGGTGTCTCCAGGACTCAGCCTTATGGCTACACCTTC
j_gene: TRBJ2-1; d_gene: TRBD2; v_gene: TRBV7-6; abundance: .; CDR3aa: CASSPYLAGLLNEQFF; CDR3nt: TGTGCCAGCAGCCCATACCTAGCGGGCCTTCTCAATGAGCAGTTCTTC
j_gene: TRBJ2-5; d_gene: TRBD2; v_gene: TRBV9; abundance: .; CDR3aa: CASSDPHDLSSGEETQYF; CDR3nt: TGTGCCAGCAGCGATCCCCATGATCTCTCTAGCGGCGAAGAGACCCAGTACTTC
j_gene: TRBJ2-5; d_gene: .; v_gene: TRBV4-1; abundance: .; CDR3aa: CASSQDPRDPRNQETQYF; CDR3nt: TGCGCCAGCAGCCAAGATCCCCGGGACCCCAGGAACCAAGAGACCCAGTACTTC
j_gene: TRBJ2-7; d_gene: .; v_gene: TRBV7-8; abundance: .; CDR3aa: CASSLLEAGYEQYF; CDR3nt: TGTGCCAGCAGCCTGTTGGAGGCCGGCTACGAGCAGTACTTC
j_gene: TRBJ2-1; d_gene: .; v_gene: TRBV4-1; abundance: .; CDR3aa: CASSQDRTTGIYNEQFF; CDR3nt: TGCGCCAGCAGCCAAGACCGGACCACAGGTATCTACAATGAGCAGTTCTTC
j_gene: TRBJ2-3; d_gene: TRBD1; v_gene: TRBV9; abundance: .; CDR3aa: CASSVGKGATDTQYF; CDR3nt: TGTGCCAGCAGCGTAGGGAAGGGGGCCACAGATACGCAGTATTTT
j_gene: TRBJ1-2; d_gene: .; v_gene: TRBV5-1; abundance: once; CDR3aa: CASSLDWESKYGYTF; CDR3nt: TGCGCCAGCAGCTTGGATTGGGAGTCCAAGTATGGCTACACCTTC
j_gene: TRBJ2-5; d_gene: .; v_gene: TRBV5-1; abundance: .; CDR3aa: CASSITTGGSETQYF; CDR3nt: TGCGCCAGCAGCATCACCACTGGGGGGTCGGAGACCCAGTACTTC
j_gene: TRBJ2-6; d_gene: TRBD1; v_gene: TRBV5-4; abundance: once; CDR3aa: CASSDTGVGANVLTF; CDR3nt: TGTGCCAGCAGCGATACAGGGGTTGGGGCCAACGTCCTGACTTTC
j_gene: TRBJ2-3; d_gene: .; v_gene: TRBV14; abundance: .; CDR3aa: CASSHVAPDTQYF; CDR3nt: TGTGCCAGCAGCCACGTAGCACCAGATACGCAGTATTTT
j_gene: TRBJ2-1; d_gene: .; v_gene: TRBV6-5; abundance: few; CDR3aa: CASSDREYNEQFF; CDR3nt: TGTGCCAGCAGTGACCGGGAGTACAATGAGCAGTTCTTC
j_gene: TRBJ2-3; d_gene: TRBD2; v_gene: TRBV7-8; abundance: .; CDR3aa: CASSLEADGGLAGGGTDTQYF; CDR3nt: TGTGCCAGCAGCTTAGAGGCCGACGGAGGACTAGCGGGAGGGGGCACAGATACGCAGTATTTT
j_gene: TRBJ2-7; d_gene: .; v_gene: TRBV5-1; abundance: .; CDR3aa: CASSEGVSYEQYF; CDR3nt: TGCGCCAGCAGCGAAGGGGTGAGCTACGAGCAGTACTTC
j_gene: TRBJ2-3; d_gene: .; v_gene: TRBV4-3; abundance: .; CDR3aa: CASSQWLESTQYF; CDR3nt: TGCGCCAGCAGCCAGTGGCTGGAGAGTACGCAGTATTTT
j_gene: TRBJ1-2; d_gene: .; v_gene: TRBV25-1; abundance: .; CDR3aa: CASSHLGGGGYTF; CDR3nt: TGTGCCAGCAGCCACCTCGGGGGCGGCGGCTACACCTTC
j_gene: TRBJ2-7; d_gene: .; v_gene: TRBV6-6; abundance: .; CDR3aa: CASSYTSAGEQYF; CDR3nt: TGTGCCAGCAGTTACACGTCAGCCGGGGAGCAGTACTTC
j_gene: TRBJ2-7; d_gene: .; v_gene: TRBV18; abundance: .; CDR3aa: CASSPRDMDYEQYF; CDR3nt: TGTGCCAGCTCACCCCGGGATATGGACTACGAGCAGTACTTC
j_gene: TRBJ2-1; d_gene: .; v_gene: TRBV13; abundance: .; CDR3aa: CASSGWVESEQFF; CDR3nt: TGTGCCAGCAGTGGGTGGGTTGAAAGCGAGCAGTTCTTC
j_gene: TRBJ1-1; d_gene: .; v_gene: TRBV7-9; abundance: .; CDR3aa: CASSLEAGPEAFF; CDR3nt: TGTGCCAGCAGCTTAGAAGCGGGGCCTGAAGCTTTCTTT
j_gene: TRBJ2-2; d_gene: .; v_gene: TRBV5-4; abundance: .; CDR3aa: CASNVGNTGELFF; CDR3nt: TGTGCCAGCAATGTGGGGAACACCGGGGAGCTGTTTTTT
j_gene: TRBJ2-1; d_gene: TRBD2; v_gene: TRBV28; abundance: .; CDR3aa: CATTQAGGTDEQFF; CDR3nt: TGTGCCACCACGCAGGCGGGGGGTACCGATGAGCAGTTCTTC
j_gene: TRBJ2-7; d_gene: .; v_gene: TRBV4-3; abundance: .; CDR3aa: CASSQEVGRPPYEQYF; CDR3nt: TGCGCCAGCAGCCAAGAAGTAGGCAGGCCACCCTACGAGCAGTACTTC
j_gene: TRBJ2-1; d_gene: .; v_gene: TRBV29-1; abundance: .; CDR3aa: CSVDSYNEQFF; CDR3nt: TGCAGCGTTGACAGCTACAATGAGCAGTTCTTC
j_gene: TRBJ1-1; d_gene: .; v_gene: TRBV27; abundance: .; CDR3aa: CASSLGRDTEAFF; CDR3nt: TGTGCCAGCAGTTTGGGACGGGATACTGAAGCTTTCTTT
j_gene: TRBJ1-5; d_gene: TRBD1; v_gene: TRBV2; abundance: .; CDR3aa: CAGTDRADQPQHF; CDR3nt: TGTGCCGGAACGGACAGGGCCGATCAGCCCCAGCATTTT
j_gene: TRBJ1-6; d_gene: .; v_gene: TRBV30; abundance: once; CDR3aa: CAWGPGTSSNSPLHF; CDR3nt: TGTGCCTGGGGGCCCGGGACAAGCTCGAATTCACCCCTCCACTTT